The next 12 T cell receptor beta chains were all read from a single sample in a study of cytotoxic CD8 clonotypes in ibrutinib-treated CLL. The method was immunoSEQ multiplex PCR; TCRdb's version includes in-frame clones alone and lacks a portion of them. Among about 160,000 clones listed, around 84% were seen once. The input for sequencing was PBMCs, taken after 12 months of ibrutinib treatment. These receptors were collected from a human donor with chronic lymphocytic leukemia.

V and J are TRBV27 and TRBJ1-5, with D unresolved. The length of the CDR3 is 14 residues. Trimming removed 10 bases at V and 0 bases at J, with 13 bases between. The germline V gene has CDR1 MNHEY and CDR2 SMNVEV (reference sequence). The CDR3 here is CATADGDSNQPQHF. CDR3 in DNA: TGTGCCACCGCGGACGGGGATAGCAATCAGCCCCAGCATTTT.

The count of this clone is one. The chain uses TRBV6-1 and TRBJ1-5, with D maybe TRBD1 (6 bases). Germline CDR1 MNHNS, CDR2 SASEGT. The V gene lost 6 bases and the J gene lost 5 bases, with 17 bases spanning the gap. This CDR3 spans 15 amino acids. For the CDR3, the DNA is TGTGCCAGCAGCGAATCGGGGGCTCGGTATCAGCCCCAGCATTTT. Its protein is CASSESGARYQPQHF.

This clone has a single count. This chain uses TRBV5-1 with TRBJ2-7, with TRBD2 identical over 10 bases. Germline CDR1 reads SGHRS; CDR2 reads YFSETQ. The V gene end was trimmed by 3 bases and the J gene end by 6 bases; junction bases not matched to a gene: 9. The CDR3 length is 15 residues. CDR3 protein: CASSSSGLAGGEQYF. Here the CDR3 DNA reads TGCGCCAGCAGCTCCTCTGGTTTAGCGGGAGGCGAGCAGTACTTC.

The gene calls are TRBV11-2 and TRBJ1-3; D is uncertain. The CDR3 spans 16 residues. The V gene's germline CDR1 is SGHAT and CDR2 FQNNGV. V gave up 1 base and J gave up 0 bases, with 10 bases separating them. The CDR3 spells CASSLGSGFSGNTIYF. DNA of the CDR3: TGTGCCAGCAGCTTAGGGTCGGGGTTCTCTGGAAACACCATATATTTT.

This chain connects TRBV29-1 to TRBJ2-3; 9 bases align to TRBD2. The CDR3 is 16 residues long. The V and J ends lost 6 bases and 4 bases, in that order; junction bases with no gene match: 14. The germline V gene has CDR1 SQVTM and CDR2 ANQGSEA. The CDR3 region has the DNA TGCAGCGTCGACGAAGTGGCGGGAGGGGCCGCAGATACGCAGTATTTT. It codes for CSVDEVAGGAADTQYF.

This clone was seen only once. A junction end diverges from the germline sequence, so it may reflect a read error. The V call is TRBV7-3, the J call TRBJ1-6; the D gene is possibly TRBD1 (6 bases). Germline lookup yields CDR1 SGHTA and CDR2 FQGTGA. The CDR3 is 15 amino acids. Here the CDR3 reads CASSPGTTNNSPPHF. In DNA form, the CDR3 reads TGTGCCAGCAGCCCAGGGACAACTAATAATTCACCCCCCCACTTT.

This chain joins TRBV5-8 and TRBJ2-2; 8 bases map to TRBD1. J gave up 3 bases and V 0 bases, and 1 base lay outside the gene matches. The V gene's germline CDR1 is SGHTS and CDR2 YDEGEE. The CDR3 runs 15 residues. CDR3 bases: TGTGCCAGCAGCTTGGTACAGGGGGACACCGGGGAGCTGTTTTTT. It encodes CASSLVQGDTGELFF.

The chain is built from TRBV10-3 and TRBJ2-1, with D perhaps matching TRBD2 (7 bases). Germline values: CDR1 ENHRY, CDR2 SYGVKD. This CDR3 region has 14 residues. Deletions cut 6 bases from V and 4 bases from J, with 13 bases between. The CDR3 DNA reads TGTGCCATCAGCCCGGGGGGACAATACAATGAGCAGTTCTTC. The encoded protein is CAISPGGQYNEQFF.

The chain uses TRBV7-3 and TRBJ2-1, with TRBD2 matching 8 bases. After removal of 1 base from V and 9 bases from J, the junction contained 11 bases not matched to a gene. The CDR3 has 16 amino acids. Germline V lookup: CDR1 SGHTA, CDR2 FQGTGA. For the CDR3, the DNA is TGTGCCAGCAGCTTAAAACCTCCGACTAGCGTCACTGAGCAGTTCTTC. Its translation is CASSLKPPTSVTEQFF. The variable domain in full, with the rest retrieved from reference TRBV7-3 and TRBJ2-1, is GAGVSQTPSNKVTEKGKYVELRCDPISGHTALYWYRQSLGQGPEFLIYFQGTGAADDSGLPNDRFFAVRPEGSVSTLKIQRTERGDSAVYLCASSLKPPTSVTEQFFGPGTRLTVL.

The chain uses TRBV4-3 and TRBJ2-3; maybe TRBD2 (5 bases). Germline lookup yields CDR1 LGHNA and CDR2 YSLEER. This CDR3 is built from 16 residues. Between the trimmed V and J ends, which lost 0 bases and 0 bases, there was a span of 10 bases. The CDR3 region is CASSQEGSYSTDTQYF. Written as DNA, the CDR3 is TGCGCCAGCAGCCAAGAGGGGAGCTACAGCACAGATACGCAGTATTTT.

This clone has only one observation. V gene TRBV28 combines with J gene TRBJ1-5; D remains ambiguous. The V end lost 8 bases, the J end lost 4 bases, and 9 bases lay between the germline ends. Looked up from germline, CDR1 is MDHEN and CDR2 is SYDVKM. This CDR3 region has 12 residues. CDR3 bases: TGTGCCAGCTTCGTCTCTAATCAGCCCCAGCATTTT. It is translated as CASFVSNQPQHF.

This clone was seen just once. The V and J genes are TRBV7-8 and TRBJ2-1, with 7 bases aligning to TRBD1. Germline lookup yields CDR1 SGHVS and CDR2 FQNEAQ. V shed 1 base and J 2 bases; nucleotides not matched to a gene: 11. The length of the CDR3 is 18 residues. The CDR3 bases are TGTGCCAGCAGCTTAGGTTCTCGTCTGACAGGGACCTACAATGAGCAGTTCTTC. Amino acids: CASSLGSRLTGTYNEQFF.